The clone carrying this T cell receptor (beta chain) has a single count. No antigen is known for it. The junction had 15 bases not matched to a gene; V was cut back by 1 base and J by 3 bases. The germline gives CDR1 MNHNS, CDR2 SASEGT. This CDR3 contains 18 residues. Assay: immunoSEQ multiplex PCR; the TCRdb copy retains only in-frame clones and omits some. The sample has tens of thousands of clones; roughly 94% are singletons. The source of the sample is a study of human thymus T cells. Overall study results and limits: V and J genes seemed to be used with bias in thymic and blood repertoires. There were highly overlapping thymic repertoires among unrelated individuals, as related research reported.

During corrective heart surgery, resections were taken, and the thymus tissue came from them. The sample consisted of thymus tissue. This sequence joins TRBV6-1 and TRBJ2-7, with 7 positions matching TRBD1. The sequence came from a girl under three years old with a congenital heart defect but otherwise immunologically healthy. As DNA, the CDR3 is TGTGCCAGCAGTGAAGGGGAATGGCAGGGGGTCTTATACTACGAGCAGTACTTC. This encodes CASSEGEWQGVLYYEQYF.